This T cell receptor beta chain was recorded in a study of PD-L1 blockade in urothelial cancer. The sample holds a few counts of this clone. Generated by immunoSEQ multiplex PCR, the TCRdb table keeps only in-frame clones and is missing some. The sample has 45,000 to 50,000 clones, approximately 81% seen once. Trimming cost V 3 bases and J 6 bases; bases outside gene matches: 9. The CDR3 totals 17 residues. Germline CDR1 and CDR2: SEHNR and FQNEAQ (reference sequence). Documented time point: peripheral blood 6 weeks after treatment start. Patients had locally advanced or metastatic urothelial carcinoma.

The rearrangement links TRBV7-9 to TRBJ2-2, with TRBD1 matching 11 bases. The sequence was collected from a man aged 65 to 85 with urothelial cancer. The source material was PBMCs, sampled around atezolizumab (anti-PD-L1) treatment. CDR3 DNA: TGTGCCAGCAGCTTCCGGACAGGGGGCACGTATGCCGGGGAGCTGTTTTTT. Translation gives CASSFRTGGTYAGELFF.